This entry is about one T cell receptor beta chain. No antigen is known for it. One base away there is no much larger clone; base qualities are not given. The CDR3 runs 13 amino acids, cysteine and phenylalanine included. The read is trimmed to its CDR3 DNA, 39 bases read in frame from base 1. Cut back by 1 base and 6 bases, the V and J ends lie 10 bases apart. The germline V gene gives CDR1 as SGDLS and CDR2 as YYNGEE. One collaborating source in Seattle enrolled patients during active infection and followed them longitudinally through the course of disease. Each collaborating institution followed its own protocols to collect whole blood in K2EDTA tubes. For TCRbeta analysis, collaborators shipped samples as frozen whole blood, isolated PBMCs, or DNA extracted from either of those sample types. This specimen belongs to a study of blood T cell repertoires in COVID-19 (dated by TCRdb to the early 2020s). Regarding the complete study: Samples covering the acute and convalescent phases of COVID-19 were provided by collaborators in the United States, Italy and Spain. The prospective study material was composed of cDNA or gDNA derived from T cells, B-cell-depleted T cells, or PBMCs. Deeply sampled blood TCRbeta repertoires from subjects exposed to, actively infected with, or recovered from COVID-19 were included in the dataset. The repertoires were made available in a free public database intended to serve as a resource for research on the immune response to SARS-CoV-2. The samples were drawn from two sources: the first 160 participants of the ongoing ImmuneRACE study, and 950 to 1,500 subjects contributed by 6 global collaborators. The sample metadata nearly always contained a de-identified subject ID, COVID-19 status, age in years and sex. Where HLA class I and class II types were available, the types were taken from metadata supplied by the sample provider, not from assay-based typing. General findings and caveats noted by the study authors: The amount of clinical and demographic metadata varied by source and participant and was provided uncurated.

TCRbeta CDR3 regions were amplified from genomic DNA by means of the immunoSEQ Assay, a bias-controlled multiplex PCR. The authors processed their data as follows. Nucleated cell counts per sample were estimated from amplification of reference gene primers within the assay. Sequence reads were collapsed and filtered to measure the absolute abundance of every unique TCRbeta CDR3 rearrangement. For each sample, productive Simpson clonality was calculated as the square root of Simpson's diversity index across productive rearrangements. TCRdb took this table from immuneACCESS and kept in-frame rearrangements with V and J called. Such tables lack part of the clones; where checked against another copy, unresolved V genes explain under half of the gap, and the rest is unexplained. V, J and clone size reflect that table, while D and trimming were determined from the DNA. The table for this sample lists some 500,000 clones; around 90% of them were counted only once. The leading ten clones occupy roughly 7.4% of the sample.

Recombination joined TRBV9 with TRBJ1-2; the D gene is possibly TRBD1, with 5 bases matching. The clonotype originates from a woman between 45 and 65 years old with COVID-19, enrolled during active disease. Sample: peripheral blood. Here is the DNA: TGTGCCAGCAGCGTATTTACAGGAGATGGCTACACCTTC. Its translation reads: CASSVFTGDGYTF. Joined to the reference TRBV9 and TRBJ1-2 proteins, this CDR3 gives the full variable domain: DSGVTQTPKHLITATGQRVTLRCSPRSGDLSVYWYQQSLDQGLQFLIQYYNGEERAKGNILERFSAQQFPDLHSELNLSSLELGDSALYFCASSVFTGDGYTFGSGTRLTVV.